This TCR beta chain was identified in a study of T cell repertoires in cytomegalovirus infection. Each CDR3 protein is one row after TCRdb ran MiXCR on the reads. This sample has approximately 390,000 distinct CDR3 sequences; roughly a third occur once, and the top ten carry less than 15%. V lost 11 bases to trimming and J lost 10 bases; unmatched junction nucleotides: 12. The CDR3 contains 13 residues. Study observations and caveats: HLA-C-restricted CMV-specific TCR beta clonotypes were dominant in the ex vivo response.

This clonotype showed up just a few times. Its antigen is as yet unknown. This specimen consisted of cultured PBMCs, obtained from culture after CMV antigen stimulation. The receptor comes from a human donor in good health (CMV status not recorded). Some clones in this sample may be carry-over from other donors' samples. V gene TRBV12-3 or TRBV12-4 combines with J gene TRBJ1-1, with 11 bases that match TRBD1. The CDR3 DNA is TGTGCCGTTGGACAGGGGGCTATATTCGGAGCTTTCTTT. Encoded protein: CAVGQGAIFGAFF.